The text below deals with one T cell receptor beta chain. Its cognate antigen is unknown. V gave up 3 bases and J gave up 1 base, with 4 bases separating them. The CDR3 is made up of 13 amino acids. Germline V lookup: CDR1 MNHNS, CDR2 SASEGT. The data derive from a study of shared clonotypes between healthy human individuals. Study details: Serving as donors were two women and three men, whose ages spanned 18 to 49.

Authors' data handling: ImmunoSEQ junction-only sequences lacked quality scores, so their filtering differed. The protocol was immunoSEQ multiplex PCR, while the TCRdb copy is restricted to in-frame clones and leaves out a portion. Clone size and the V and J calls come from that table; the DNA yielded D and trimming. The table lists around 1 million clones, about 80% of them singletons. General observations from the study: Large sequencing depth failed to make sorted-subset sequencing complete, rarefaction showed.

The rearrangement links TRBV6-1 to TRBJ1-5, with unresolved D. The sample was memory CD4+ T cells sorted from blood. Indicated subset: CD45RA-negative fraction. The sequence came from a man younger than 35 in good health. CDR3 residues: CASSEISNQPQHF. The CDR3, as DNA: TGTGCCAGCAGTGAGATCAGCAATCAGCCCCAGCATTTT.